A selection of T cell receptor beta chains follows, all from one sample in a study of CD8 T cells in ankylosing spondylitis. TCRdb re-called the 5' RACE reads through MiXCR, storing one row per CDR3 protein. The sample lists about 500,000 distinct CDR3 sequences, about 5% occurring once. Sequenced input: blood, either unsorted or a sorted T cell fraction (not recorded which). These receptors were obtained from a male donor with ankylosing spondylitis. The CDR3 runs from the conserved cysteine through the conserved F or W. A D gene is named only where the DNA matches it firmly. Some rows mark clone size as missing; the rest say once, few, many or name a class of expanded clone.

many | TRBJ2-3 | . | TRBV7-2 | TGTGCCAGCAGCTTAGTTTGGTCGGCTAGCACAGATACGCAGTATTTT | CASSLVWSASTDTQYF
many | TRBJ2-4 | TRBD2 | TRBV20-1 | TGCAGTGCTAGAGATCGAACCAGCGGGGACCTTCTAGCCAAAAACATTCAGTACTTC | CSARDRTSGDLLAKNIQYF
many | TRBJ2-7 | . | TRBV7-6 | TGTGCCAGCAGCCACTGGGGACAATCCTACGAGCAGTACTTC | CASSHWGQSYEQYF
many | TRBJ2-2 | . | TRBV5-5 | TGTGCCAGCAGCTTGGAGGCAGGGAACACCGGGGAGCTGTTTTTT | CASSLEAGNTGELFF
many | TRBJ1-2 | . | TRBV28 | TGTGCCAGCAGTGAGTACAGGGATGATGGCTACACCTTC | CASSEYRDDGYTF
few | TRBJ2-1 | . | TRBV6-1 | TGTGCCAGCATCGACCCGTCGGGGGACTCCAGTGAGCAGTTCTTC | CASIDPSGDSSEQFF
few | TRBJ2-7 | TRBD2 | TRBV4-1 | TGCGCCAGCAGCTGGGGACTAGCGGATTCCTACGAGCAGTACTTC | CASSWGLADSYEQYF
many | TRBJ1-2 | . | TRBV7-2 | TGTGCCAGCAGCCGAACCGGGACCGATCTTCTTGGCTACACCTTC | CASSRTGTDLLGYTF
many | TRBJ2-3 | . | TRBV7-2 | TGTGCCAGCAGCTCCCGGGGGATCGGGCGAACAGATACGCAGTATTTT | CASSSRGIGRTDTQYF
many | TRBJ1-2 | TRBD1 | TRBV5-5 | TGTGCCAGCAGCTTTTGGGCCCCGGGACAGGCGGTCGATGGCTACACCTTC | CASSFWAPGQAVDGYTF
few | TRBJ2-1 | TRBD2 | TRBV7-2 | TGTGCCAGCAGCTTATTGGCTAGCGGGGCAGGGAATGAGCAGTTCTTC | CASSLLASGAGNEQFF
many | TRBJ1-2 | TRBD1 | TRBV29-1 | TGCAGCGTCGGATTCCTTGGACAGGCGGGCGGCTACACCTTC | CSVGFLGQAGGYTF
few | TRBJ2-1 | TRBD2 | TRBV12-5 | TGTGCTAGTGGTTTGGTTATTAGCGGGAGGTTCCATGAGCAGTTCTTC | CASGLVISGRFHEQFF
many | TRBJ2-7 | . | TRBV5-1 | TGCGCCAGCAGGTTTGGGGGACGGAGTTCCGAGCAGTACTTC | CASRFGGRSSEQYF
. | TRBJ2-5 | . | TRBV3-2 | TGTGCCACCAGCCGCAGCCCTTCCGCTCAAGAGACCCAGTACTTC | CATSRSPSAQETQYF
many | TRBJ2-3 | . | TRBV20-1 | TGCAGTGCTAGGGAGGACACAGATACGCAGTATTTT | CSAREDTDTQYF
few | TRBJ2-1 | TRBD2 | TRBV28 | TGTGCCAGCAGTTTGCCCCTAGCGGGAAAGATGAATGAGCAGTTCTTC | CASSLPLAGKMNEQFF
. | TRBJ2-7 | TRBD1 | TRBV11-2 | TGTGCCAGCAGCTTAGTGGGACAGGGGAAGTACGAGCAGTACTTC | CASSLVGQGKYEQYF
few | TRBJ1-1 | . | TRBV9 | TGTGCCAGCAGCGTAGATCCGGGGGACACTGAAGCTTTCTTT | CASSVDPGDTEAFF
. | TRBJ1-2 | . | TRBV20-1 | TGCAGTGCCGGGAAGCGGAATAACTATGGCTACACCTTC | CSAGKRNNYGYTF
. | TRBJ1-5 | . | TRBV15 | TGTGCCACCAGCAGATCCAATCAGCCCCAGCATTTT | CATSRSNQPQHF
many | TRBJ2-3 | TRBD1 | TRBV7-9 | TGTGCCAGCAGCTTAGGTGACAGGGTCACAGATACGCAGTATTTT | CASSLGDRVTDTQYF
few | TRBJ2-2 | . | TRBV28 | TGTGCCAGTTACGACCCTTATTGGCCCGGGGAGCTGTTTTTT | CASYDPYWPGELFF
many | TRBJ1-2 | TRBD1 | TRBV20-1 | TGCAGTGCTGAGGACAGGGCGAACTATGGCTACACCTTC | CSAEDRANYGYTF
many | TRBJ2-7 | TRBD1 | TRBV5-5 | TGTGCCAGCAGCACACCTCGGACAGGGGTGTCCTACGAGCAGTACTTC | CASSTPRTGVSYEQYF
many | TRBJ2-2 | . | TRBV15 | TGTGCCACCAGCCCTGGGGTAGGAGAGGAGCTGTTTTTT | CATSPGVGEELFF
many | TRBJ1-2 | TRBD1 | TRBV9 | TGTGCCAGCAGCGTACCCAAGGACAGGGGAGGGATCTATGGCTACACCTTC | CASSVPKDRGGIYGYTF
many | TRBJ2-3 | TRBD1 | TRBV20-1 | TGCAGTGCTAGAGAACCTGGGACAGGCGATAGCACAGATACGCAGTATTTT | CSAREPGTGDSTDTQYF
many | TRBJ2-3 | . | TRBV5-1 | TGCGCCAGCAGCACAGGGATTCCCCCGCAGTATTTT | CASSTGIPPQYF
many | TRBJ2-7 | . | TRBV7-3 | TGTGCCAGCAGCCCACTCGGGGATTCCTACGAGCAGTACTTC | CASSPLGDSYEQYF
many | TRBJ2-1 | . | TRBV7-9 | TGTGCCAGCAGCCCAATTAGGAGGGGGGATGAGCAGTTCTTC | CASSPIRRGDEQFF
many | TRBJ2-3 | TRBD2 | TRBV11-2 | TGTGCCAGCAGCTTCGAGCGGGGAACAGATACGCAGTATTTT | CASSFERGTDTQYF
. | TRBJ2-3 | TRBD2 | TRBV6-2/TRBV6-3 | TGTGCCAGCAGTTACAATGGACTAGCGGGAGGTATGGCTACGCAGTATTTT | CASSYNGLAGGMATQYF
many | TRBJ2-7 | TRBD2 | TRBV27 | TGTGCCAGCAGGACTAGCTCCGAGCAGTACTTC | CASRTSSEQYF
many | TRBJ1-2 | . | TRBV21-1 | TGTGCCAGCAGCAGCGACAGGGATTGTGGCTACACCTTC | CASSSDRDCGYTF
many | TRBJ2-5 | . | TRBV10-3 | TGTGCCATCAGTCTTAGCGTCGGGCAAGAGACCCAGTACTTC | CAISLSVGQETQYF
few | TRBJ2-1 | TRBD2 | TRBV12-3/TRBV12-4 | TGTGCCAGCAGTTTTCGTAGCGGGAGCTTAAAGGAGCAGTTCTTC | CASSFRSGSLKEQFF
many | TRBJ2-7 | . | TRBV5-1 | TGCGCCAGCAGCTTGTTGGGAGCCGGCTCCTACGAGCAGTACTTC | CASSLLGAGSYEQYF
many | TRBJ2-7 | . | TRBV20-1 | TGCAGTGCCAAAATCGGGACTGTTGTCTACGAGCAGTACTTC | CSAKIGTVVYEQYF
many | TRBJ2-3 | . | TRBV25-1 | TGTGCCAGCAAGCGGTCTGGGACGACAGATACGCAGTATTTT | CASKRSGTTDTQYF
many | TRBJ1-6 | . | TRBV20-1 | TGCAGTGCTCCGGTGACAAGGTGGTATAATTCACCCCTCCACTTT | CSAPVTRWYNSPLHF
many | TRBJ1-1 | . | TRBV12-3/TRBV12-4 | TGTGCCAGCAGTCCGGGACACAGTGAAGCTTTCTTT | CASSPGHSEAFF
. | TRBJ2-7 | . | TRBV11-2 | TGTGCCAGCAGCCCTCGGGACAAGGTCTACGAGCAGTACTTC | CASSPRDKVYEQYF
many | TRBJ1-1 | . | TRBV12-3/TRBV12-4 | TGTGCCAGCAGTCGCCCCGGGACGGTGAACACTGAAGCTTTCTTT | CASSRPGTVNTEAFF
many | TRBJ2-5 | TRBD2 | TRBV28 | TGTGCCAGCAGAAGGACCGGGAGGTGGGAGACCCAGTACTTC | CASRRTGRWETQYF
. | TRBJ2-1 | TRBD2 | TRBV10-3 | TGTGCCATCAGTGAGTCTCTAGCGGGCCACAATGAGCAGTTCTTC | CAISESLAGHNEQFF
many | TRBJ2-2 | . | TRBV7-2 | TGTGCCAGCAGCCGGGACACCTCGAACACCGGGGAGCTGTTTTTT | CASSRDTSNTGELFF
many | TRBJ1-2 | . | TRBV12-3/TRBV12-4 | TGTGCCAGCAGTTTAGTTGGTCAAGCTAACTATGGCTACACCTTC | CASSLVGQANYGYTF